A single sample is the source of the 3 T cell receptor beta chains below, sequenced in a study of blood T cell repertoires in COVID-19. TCRdb keeps only in-frame clones here, not all; method: immunoSEQ multiplex PCR. The sample shows around 200,000 clones, about 88% of them seen only once. The source material was peripheral blood. All receptors derive from a man between 18 and 29 years old with active or convalescent COVID-19.

A single count supports this clone. The CDR3 DNA reads as TGTGCCAGTAGTATTCAGGGGAGGGACGGGTACAGCTCCTATAATTCACCCCTCCACTTT. As protein: CASSIQGRDGYSSYNSPLHF. The V gene is TRBV19, the J gene TRBJ1-6, with D perhaps matching TRBD1 (6 bases). The CDR3 contains 20 residues. Germline CDR1 is LNHDA and CDR2 is SQIVND (reference sequence). The V end was cut by 3 bases, the J end by 0 bases, with 21 bases between.

This clone has only a few counts. This chain links TRBV7-2 with TRBJ1-6; D is unclear. This CDR3 contains 14 residues. V dropped 5 bases and J dropped 8 bases, with 13 bases sitting between them. Looked up from germline, CDR1 is SGHTA and CDR2 is FQGNSA. This CDR3 reads CASSRLVGYSPLHF. Written as DNA, the CDR3 is TGTGCCAGCAGCCGCCTTGTGGGCTATTCACCCCTCCACTTT.

V usage is TRBV7-8 and J usage is TRBJ1-2, with D tentatively TRBD1 (5 bases). From germline, CDR1 is SGHVS and CDR2 FQNEAQ. The CDR3 runs 13 residues. Trimming shortened V by 0 bases and J by 5 bases, and 7 bases separated the two germline ends. CDR3 protein: CASSLAQAYGYTF. The CDR3 region has the DNA TGTGCCAGCAGCTTAGCACAGGCGTATGGCTACACCTTC.